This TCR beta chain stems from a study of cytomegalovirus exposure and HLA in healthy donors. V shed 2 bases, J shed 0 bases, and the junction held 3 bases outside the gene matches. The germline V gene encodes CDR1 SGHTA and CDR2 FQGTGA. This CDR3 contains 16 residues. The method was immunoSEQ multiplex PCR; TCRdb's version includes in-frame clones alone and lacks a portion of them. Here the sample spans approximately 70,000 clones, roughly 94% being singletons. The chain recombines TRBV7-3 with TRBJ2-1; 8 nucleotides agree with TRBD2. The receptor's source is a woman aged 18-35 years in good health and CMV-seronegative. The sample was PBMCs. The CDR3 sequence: CASSLAGGLSYNEQFF. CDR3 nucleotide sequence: TGTGCCAGCAGCTTAGCGGGGGGCCTCTCCTACAATGAGCAGTTCTTC.